The 29 T cell receptor beta chains below were found in one sample sequenced in a study of blood T cell repertoires in COVID-19. The assay was immunoSEQ multiplex PCR, and TCRdb's table has in-frame clones only and misses some. In the table there are 350,000 to 450,000 clones, roughly 90% of which are singletons. The sequenced material came from PBMCs or T cells enriched from blood (not recorded which). The origin of the receptors is a woman aged 40-49 years who had been exposed to COVID-19.

This chain uses TRBV11-2 with TRBJ1-1, with D hard to call. From germline, CDR1 is SGHAT and CDR2 FQNNGV. The CDR3 is made up of 16 amino acids. V dropped 0 bases and J dropped 3 bases, with 14 bases sitting between them. This chain's CDR3 is CASSLDHRERDTEAFF. CDR3 DNA: TGTGCCAGCAGCTTAGATCACCGGGAAAGGGACACTGAAGCTTTCTTT.

V gene TRBV21-1 combines with J gene TRBJ1-2; the DNA was not compared with TRBD1, the D call given in the table. TRBV21-1 is annotated as a pseudogene. CDR3 length equals 13 residues. CDR3 in amino acids: CASSKGSGNGYTF. The CDR3 nucleotides read TGTGCCAGCAGCAAAGGGTCAGGGAATGGCTACACCTTC.

The J gene is TRBJ1-1, the V gene TRBV9; D is ambiguous. V was clipped by 0 bases and J by 5 bases, with 11 bases between them. The CDR3 is made up of 14 amino acids. Germline assignment: CDR1 SGDLS and CDR2 YYNGEE. For the CDR3, the DNA is TGTGCCAGCAGCGTAGAACAGACCAATACTGAAGCTTTCTTT. This gives the protein CASSVEQTNTEAFF.

V gene TRBV19 combines with J gene TRBJ2-7; 11 bases map to TRBD2. CDR1 is LNHDA, CDR2 SQIVND, per germline (reference sequence). V gave up 5 bases and J gave up 6 bases; unmatched junction bases: 6. The length of the CDR3 is 14 residues. CDR3: CASSSTGTSGEQYF. CDR3 nucleotide sequence: TGTGCCAGTAGTTCCACCGGGACTAGCGGCGAGCAGTACTTC.

The chain is built from TRBV5-8 and TRBJ2-1; maybe TRBD1 (6 bases). This CDR3 has 16 residues. Trimming took off 3 bases at V and 4 bases at J, with 17 bases between the two ends. Germline V lookup: CDR1 SGHTS, CDR2 YDEGEE. CDR3 DNA: TGTGCCAGCAGCTGGAGGACCGGGACACTATACAATGAGCAGTTCTTC. It specifies CASSWRTGTLYNEQFF.

This chain connects TRBV10-3 to TRBJ2-7; 11 bases are a match to TRBD2. The CDR3 has 16 amino acids. The V gene's germline CDR1 is ENHRY and CDR2 SYGVKD. The ends lost 2 bases at V and 2 bases at J; junction bases unmatched: 5. CDR3: CAISEGGTSGTYEQYF. The CDR3 DNA sequence: TGTGCCATCAGTGAGGGGGGGACTAGCGGAACCTACGAGCAGTACTTC.

The chain is built from TRBV7-9 and TRBJ2-1, with a tentative D call TRBD1 (6 bases). The germline CDR1 and CDR2 sequences are SEHNR and FQNEAQ (reference sequence). The CDR3 has 12 amino acids. Trimming pared 11 bases from V and 9 bases from J, leaving 17 bases between. CDR3 sequence (DNA): TGTGCCTTTAATCCTGGGACAACTGAGCAGTTCTTC. Its translation is CAFNPGTTEQFF.

This clone was seen just once. The chain is built from TRBV6-1 and TRBJ1-3; D may be TRBD1 (5 bases). The length of the CDR3 is 17 residues. Germline V lookup: CDR1 MNHNS, CDR2 SASEGT. The V end lost 4 bases, the J end lost 1 base, and 17 bases lay between the germline ends. The DNA for the CDR3 is TGTGCCAGCAGTGGGGGACTCTCTGGTATATCTGGAAACACCATATATTTT. Residues: CASSGGLSGISGNTIYF.

The gene calls are TRBV12-3 or TRBV12-4 and TRBJ1-1; D is possibly TRBD1 (5 bases). The CDR3 loop spans 11 amino acids. Trimming took 7 bases from V and 6 from J, leaving 9 bases between them. The CDR3 is CASNQGAEAFF. DNA of the CDR3: TGTGCCAGCAATCAAGGGGCTGAAGCTTTCTTT.

The rearrangement joins TRBV12-3 or TRBV12-4 to TRBJ1-2; D not resolved. The V gene lost 2 bases and the J gene lost 4 bases, with 8 bases spanning the gap. The CDR3 is 13 amino acids. CDR3 bases: TGTGCCAGCAGTTTATTAAAAGCCTATGGCTACACCTTC. Protein product: CASSLLKAYGYTF.

This rearrangement joins TRBV18 to TRBJ1-1, with 10 bases aligning to TRBD1. V was pared by 3 bases and J by 0 bases, with 4 bases of the junction left unmatched. The germline V gene has CDR1 KGHSH and CDR2 LQKENI. CDR3 length: 16 amino acids. The CDR3 loop is CASSPQDRGVNTEAFF. The CDR3 DNA sequence: TGTGCCAGCTCACCTCAGGACAGGGGGGTGAACACTGAAGCTTTCTTT. The complete variable domain, with remaining parts taken from reference TRBV18 and TRBJ1-1, reads NAGVMQNPRHLVRRRGQEARLRCSPMKGHSHVYWYRQLPEEGLKFMVYLQKENIIDESGMPKERFSAEFPKEGPSILRIQQVVRGDSAAYFCASSPQDRGVNTEAFFGQGTRLTVV.

The rearrangement joins TRBV9 to TRBJ1-5; D is possibly TRBD1 (5 bases). The CDR3 is made up of 14 amino acids. Germline V gene sequence: CDR1 SGDLS, CDR2 YYNGEE. V lost 3 bases, J lost 7 bases, and 14 bases lay in between. CDR3 loop: CASSEGSGGQPQHF. The CDR3 coding sequence is TGTGCCAGCAGCGAGGGGTCTGGTGGCCAGCCCCAGCATTTT.

Worth noting for this clone: Additional DNA sequences in this sample encode the identical CDR3. The chain joins TRBV7-9 to TRBJ1-4, with D perhaps TRBD1 (6 bases). Per the germline V gene, CDR1 is SEHNR and CDR2 is FQNEAQ (reference sequence). V lost 6 bases and J lost 5, with 10 bases in between. This CDR3 spans 13 amino acids. In DNA form, the CDR3 reads TGTGCCAGCAGAGGACAGAACAATGAAAAACTGTTTTTT. Amino acid sequence: CASRGQNNEKLFF.

The chain combines TRBV29-1 with TRBJ1-3; D is unclear. Deletions cut 4 bases from V and 3 bases from J, with 10 bases between. The CDR3 runs 13 residues. Germline V lookup: CDR1 SQVTM, CDR2 ANQGSEA. The CDR3: CSVGSYGGNTIYF. DNA for the CDR3: TGCAGCGTTGGGTCGTACGGTGGAAACACCATATATTTT.

J is TRBJ1-5 and V is TRBV30, with a possible D match to TRBD1 (5 bases). Germline CDR1 reads GTSNPN; CDR2 reads SVGIG (reference sequence). There are 16 residues in the CDR3. Trimming shortened V by 1 base and J by 3 bases, and 16 bases separated the two germline ends. The CDR3 loop reads CAWSGGSGGANQPQHF. The CDR3, as DNA: TGTGCCTGGAGTGGGGGTAGCGGAGGGGCCAATCAGCCCCAGCATTTT.

This sequence joins TRBV7-9 and TRBJ1-2, with TRBD1 as a possible D gene (5 bases). The V and J ends lost 6 bases and 5 bases respectively, with 13 bases between them. The CDR3 has 13 residues. Germline CDR1 is SEHNR and CDR2 is FQNEAQ (reference sequence). The CDR3 loop reads CASSRDSSYGYTF. The CDR3 DNA follows: TGTGCCAGCAGTCGGGACTCCTCTTATGGCTACACCTTC.

CDR3 in DNA: TGTGCCTGGAGTCGGGAGTTGAGTAATTCACCCCTCCACTTT. It yields the protein CAWSRELSNSPLHF. This chain links TRBV30 with TRBJ1-6, with D hard to call. V dropped 2 bases and J dropped 6 bases, with 11 bases sitting between them. The CDR3 extends over 14 amino acids. Germline V CDR1 and CDR2: GTSNPN, SVGIG (reference sequence).

This chain connects TRBV5-1 to TRBJ2-7; TRBD2 matches at 11 bases. Germline values: CDR1 SGHRS, CDR2 YFSETQ. Trimming took 3 bases from V and 3 from J; bases not matched to a gene: 5. The CDR3 runs 15 residues. CDR3 region: CASSSGLAGVYEQYF. Here the CDR3 DNA reads TGCGCCAGCAGCTCAGGACTAGCGGGCGTCTACGAGCAGTACTTC.

The chain joins TRBV12-5 to TRBJ2-7; 11 nucleotides match TRBD1. Per germline, CDR1 LGHNT and CDR2 FRNRAP. J lost 4 bases, V lost 5 bases, and 7 bases had no gene match. The CDR3 consists of 15 residues. The CDR3 bases are TGTGCTAGTGGTATTGGGACAGGGGGATCTTACGAGCAGTACTTC. This translates into CASGIGTGGSYEQYF.

The J gene is TRBJ1-2, the V gene TRBV18; D uncertain. Germline loops: CDR1 KGHSH, CDR2 LQKENI. The CDR3 is 15 amino acids. V gave up 5 bases and J gave up 2 bases, with 15 bases separating them. Written as DNA, the CDR3 is TGTGCCAGCTCAGGAGTGAATAGTGTCAACTATGGCTACACCTTC. Its protein product is CASSGVNSVNYGYTF.

This chain connects TRBV4-3 to TRBJ1-2, with D perhaps matching TRBD1 (5 bases). V shed 1 base and J shed 0 bases, with 6 bases lying between them. The V gene's germline CDR1 is LGHNA and CDR2 YSLEER. The CDR3 length is 14 residues. As DNA, the CDR3 is TGCGCCAGCAGCCAAGCAGGGTCTAACTATGGCTACACCTTC. It is translated as CASSQAGSNYGYTF.

V gene TRBV6-5 combines with J gene TRBJ1-6; D gene ambiguous. Germline V gene data show CDR1 as MNHEY and CDR2 as SVGAGI. CDR3 size: 15 residues. V was cut by 0 bases and J by 5 bases, with 8 bases left in between. In nucleotides, the CDR3 is TGTGCCAGCAGTTACTCGGGCACACATAATTCACCCCTCCACTTT. Encoded protein: CASSYSGTHNSPLHF.

This chain uses TRBV6-9 with TRBJ2-2, with 8 bases that match TRBD1. V lost 5 bases and J lost 8; bases outside the gene matches: 7. The CDR3 length is 14 residues. Per germline, CDR1 MNHGY and CDR2 SVAAGI. CDR3 loop: CASSPTGAAGELFF. For the CDR3, the DNA is TGTGCCAGCAGTCCGACAGGGGCTGCGGGGGAGCTGTTTTTT.

This chain links TRBV6-1 with TRBJ2-1; D unclear. The CDR3 contains 16 residues. Germline-derived CDR1 and CDR2 are MNHNS and SASEGT. Between the trimmed V and J ends, which lost 3 bases and 2 bases, there was a span of 14 bases. The CDR3 DNA sequence: TGTGCCAGCAGTGACCCCACCATCCGAGCCTACAATGAGCAGTTCTTC. It is translated as CASSDPTIRAYNEQFF.

V and J are TRBV10-3 and TRBJ1-2; D unclear. V gave up 0 bases and J gave up 2 bases, with 13 bases separating them. Germline V gene sequence: CDR1 ENHRY, CDR2 SYGVKD. CDR3 length: 16 amino acids. The DNA of the CDR3 is TGTGCCATCAGTGAGTCGATGGTGAACAAAAACTATGGCTACACCTTC. Protein sequence: CAISESMVNKNYGYTF.

This chain joins TRBV19 and TRBJ1-3, with D unclear. The CDR3 consists of 13 residues. V was trimmed by 5 bases and J by 0 bases, leaving 5 bases between them. Per the germline V gene, CDR1 is LNHDA and CDR2 is SQIVND (reference sequence). CDR3 sequence: CASSGSSGNTIYF. The CDR3 nucleotides read TGTGCCAGTAGTGGGAGCTCTGGAAACACCATATATTTT.

V usage is TRBV19 and J usage is TRBJ2-7; a weak D match, TRBD2 (7 bases). The length of the CDR3 is 14 residues. The germline V and J ends were trimmed by 5 bases and 5 bases, with 16 bases remaining between them. In germline, CDR1 is LNHDA, CDR2 SQIVND (reference sequence). The CDR3 region has the DNA TGTGCCAGTAGTGTGGGGGGGGCGTGGAACGAGCAGTACTTC. It codes for CASSVGGAWNEQYF.

The chain links TRBV18 to TRBJ1-6, with a tentative D call TRBD1 (5 bases). The V end lost 4 bases, the J end lost 6 bases, and 10 bases lay between the germline ends. From germline, CDR1 is KGHSH and CDR2 LQKENI. The CDR3 has 14 residues. The CDR3 DNA reads as TGTGCCAGCTCACGAGAAGGGGTTAATTCACCCCTCCACTTT. Residues: CASSREGVNSPLHF.

J is TRBJ1-2 and V is TRBV3-1 (or the pseudogene TRBV3-2); weak D call: TRBD1 (5 bases). This CDR3 spans 14 amino acids. Trimming removed 1 base at V and 4 bases at J, with 10 bases between. Germline V gives CDR1 LGHDT, CDR2 YNNKEL (reference sequence). CDR3 in amino acids: CASSQAGGSYGYTF. The CDR3 bases are TGTGCCAGCAGCCAAGCTGGGGGGTCCTATGGCTACACCTTC.